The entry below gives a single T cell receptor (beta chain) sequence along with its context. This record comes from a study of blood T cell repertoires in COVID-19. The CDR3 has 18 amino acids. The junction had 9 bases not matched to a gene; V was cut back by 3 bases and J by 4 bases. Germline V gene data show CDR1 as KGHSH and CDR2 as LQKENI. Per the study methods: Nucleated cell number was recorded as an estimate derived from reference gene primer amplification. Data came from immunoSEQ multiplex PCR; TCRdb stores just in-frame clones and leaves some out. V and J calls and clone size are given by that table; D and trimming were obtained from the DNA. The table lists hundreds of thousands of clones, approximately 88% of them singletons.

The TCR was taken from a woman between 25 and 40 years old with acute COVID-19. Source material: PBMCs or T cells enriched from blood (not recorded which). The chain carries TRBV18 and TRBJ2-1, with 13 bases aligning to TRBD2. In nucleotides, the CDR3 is TGTGCCAGCTCACCCGGGACTAGCGGGGTGGGCATATACAATGAGCAGTTCTTC. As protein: CASSPGTSGVGIYNEQFF.